The rows below give T cell receptor beta chains drawn from one sample of a study of T cell repertoires in cytomegalovirus infection. TCRdb reprocessed the reads via MiXCR and lists one record per CDR3 protein. The repertoire holds 740,000 or so distinct CDR3 sequences, with about 40% as singletons. Sequenced sample: PBMCs. The source is a human donor in good health (CMV status not recorded). Some clones in this sample may be carry-over from other donors' samples. Both conserved end residues are part of each CDR3. D genes are given only for firm matches. Expanded clones are given a class, and other clones once, few, many or no size at all.

d_call j_call clone_size v_call cdr3_nt cdr3_aa
NA TRBJ1-2 few TRBV12-3/TRBV12-4 TGTGCCAGCCGTTATGAACTGGGACTCTATGGCTACACCTTC CASRYELGLYGYTF
NA TRBJ1-2 NA TRBV20-1 TGCAGTGCTAGAGATCCGCCGAGATATGGCTACACCTTC CSARDPPRYGYTF
NA TRBJ2-7 few TRBV7-9 TGTGCCAGCAGCCCGGGAGGAGGAGGCCGGGGGCTCTACGAGCAGTACTTC CASSPGGGGRGLYEQYF
TRBD1 TRBJ2-3 NA TRBV7-9 TGTGCCAGCAGGCAAACAGGGGCAGATACGCAGTATTTT CASRQTGADTQYF
TRBD1 TRBJ1-4 NA TRBV4-1 TGCGCCAGCAGCCAAGAAACCGGACAGGGGGCGGAAAAACTGTTTTTT CASSQETGQGAEKLFF
TRBD2 TRBJ2-1 NA TRBV7-2 TGTGCCATCAGCATAGCGGGTTTCACGGAGCCGTTCTTC CAISIAGFTEPFF
NA TRBJ1-5 NA TRBV27 TGTGCAAGAAGTTTATACTCCGACCAGCCCCATCATTTT CARSLYSDQPHHF
NA TRBJ1-1 once TRBV24-1 TGTGCCACCAGTGATTGCGCCCGTAGGGTCGACACTGAAGCTTTCTTT CATSDCARRVDTEAFF
NA TRBJ1-5 few TRBV6-5 TGTGCCAGCAGCGGGTCGTTCAATCAGCCCCAGCATTTT CASSGSFNQPQHF
NA TRBJ2-7 few TRBV12-3/TRBV12-4 TGTGCCAGCAGTCGGTTATGGGAGCAGTACTTC CASSRLWEQYF
NA TRBJ2-1 few TRBV4-1 TGCGCCAGCAGCCAAATTACCGGGAAGTACAATGAGCAGTTCTTC CASSQITGKYNEQFF
NA TRBJ1-1 few TRBV29-1 TGCAGCGTTGAAGTTAGAGGAAGGGTAGGGGGGGACCCTTTCGTTGAAGCTTTCTTT CSVEVRGRVGGDPFVEAFF
NA TRBJ1-1 NA TRBV5-1 TGCGCCAGCAGCCAGAGACCAGGTTTCACTGAAGCTTTCTTT CASSQRPGFTEAFF
TRBD1 TRBJ2-2 NA TRBV6-5 TGTGCCAGCAGTTACTCGGGACAGATAACCGGGGAGCTGTTTTTT CASSYSGQITGELFF
NA TRBJ1-1 NA TRBV7-2 TGTGCCAGCAGCTTCCGGACGGCGAACACTGAAGCTTTCTTT CASSFRTANTEAFF
NA TRBJ2-5 NA TRBV6-4 TGTGCCAGCAGTGACGGACCTCCGGGACCGAGACTGGAGACCCAGTACTTC CASSDGPPGPRLETQYF
TRBD1 TRBJ2-7 NA TRBV19 TGTGCCAGTAGTCGGACAGGGGTGTTCTACGAGCAGTACTTC CASSRTGVFYEQYF
NA TRBJ2-5 once TRBV27 TGTGCCAGCAGTTTATTCCCAGGGCAAGAGACCCAGTACTTC CASSLFPGQETQYF
NA TRBJ2-3 few TRBV7-6 TGTGCCAGCAGCCAAGGAAATAGCGCTCCGTTCACAGATACGCAGTATTTT CASSQGNSAPFTDTQYF
NA TRBJ2-5 few TRBV10-2 TGCGCCAGCAGTGGATTCGCAGAGACCCAGTACTTC CASSGFAETQYF
TRBD2 TRBJ2-1 many TRBV11-2 TGTGCCAGCAGCTTAGAACCGGGCGGGAGAGGGGAGCAGTTCTTC CASSLEPGGRGEQFF
TRBD1 TRBJ1-2 NA TRBV19 TGTGCCAGCAACCACCTGGGACAGACTAACTATGGCTACACCTTC CASNHLGQTNYGYTF
NA TRBJ2-1 NA TRBV27 TGTGCCAGCAGTTTCCAGGTACACAATGAGCAGTTCTTC CASSFQVHNEQFF
NA TRBJ1-3 NA TRBV6-4 TGTGCCAGCAGTATGACGGCTGATTCTGGAAACACCATATATTTT CASSMTADSGNTIYF
NA TRBJ2-3 NA TRBV7-6 TGTGCCAGCAATCTAATGGAGGTTACAGATACGCAGTATTTT CASNLMEVTDTQYF
TRBD1 TRBJ1-5 NA TRBV7-9 TGTGCCAGCAGCTTGGGAGGGGGCTGGGACAATCAGCCCCAGCATTTT CASSLGGGWDNQPQHF
NA TRBJ1-6 few TRBV6-5 TGTGCCAGCAGTTACGGGGGGCTCGCCTATAATTCACCCCTCCACTTT CASSYGGLAYNSPLHF
NA TRBJ1-2 NA TRBV7-9 TGTGCCAGCAGCTTTGGGGATACTTCCTATGGCTACACCTTC CASSFGDTSYGYTF
NA TRBJ2-4 once TRBV6-2/TRBV6-3 TGTGCCAGCAGTCCCCGGAAAGAACTAGCCAAAAACATTCAGTACTTC CASSPRKELAKNIQYF